This is a list of T cell receptor beta chains from one sample in a study of follicular helper T cells after annual influenza vaccination. TCRdb keeps only in-frame clones here, not all; method: immunoSEQ multiplex PCR. This sample has about 10,000 clones; under 85% occur once, and the top ten carry over 0.65%. The sequences come from CXCR5- memory CD4+ T cells sorted from blood, collected 7 days after influenza vaccination. The receptors here all came from an adult who received the influenza vaccine. Both conserved end residues are part of each CDR3. A D gene is named only where the DNA matches it firmly. Some rows have no size entry. The others give once, few or many, or a class for an expanded clone.

d_call clone_size v_call cdr3_aa
- - TRBV15 CATSRPTGGVLNTEAFF
TRBD2 - TRBV7-3 CASSTRLAGGPRVDTQYF
- few TRBV30 CACLARGCGNYGYTF
- few TRBV18 CASSPFSRTVDYEQYF
- - TRBV5-1 CASSSSWTSSGNTIYF
- few TRBV6-6 CASVRGATNYGYTF
TRBD2 - TRBV5-1 CASSITAGGPTGELFF
- - TRBV5-1 CASSLGVSVTGELFF
TRBD2 - TRBV5-1 CASSLWQPASGSSYEQYF
- - TRBV30 CAWSVQGEKLFF
- - TRBV6-1 CASSEGPGTEAFF
- - TRBV28 CASSRRGPNSGANVLTF
- - TRBV4-1 CASSQDRGTGELFF
TRBD1 - TRBV9 CASSKGATTDTQYF
- - TRBV28 CASSEHRFQETQYF
- - TRBV5-8 CASSLRTANNQPQHF